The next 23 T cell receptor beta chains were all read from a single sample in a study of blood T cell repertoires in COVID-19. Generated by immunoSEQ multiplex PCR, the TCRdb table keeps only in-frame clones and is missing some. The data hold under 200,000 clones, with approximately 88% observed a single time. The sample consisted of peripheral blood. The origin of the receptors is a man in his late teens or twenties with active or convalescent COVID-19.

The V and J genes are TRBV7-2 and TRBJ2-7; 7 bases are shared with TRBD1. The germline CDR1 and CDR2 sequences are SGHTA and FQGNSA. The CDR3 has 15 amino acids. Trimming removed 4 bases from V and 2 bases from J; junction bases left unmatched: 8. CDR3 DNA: TGTGCCAGCAGCTCCGGACAGGATCTCACCTACGAGCAGTACTTC. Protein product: CASSSGQDLTYEQYF.

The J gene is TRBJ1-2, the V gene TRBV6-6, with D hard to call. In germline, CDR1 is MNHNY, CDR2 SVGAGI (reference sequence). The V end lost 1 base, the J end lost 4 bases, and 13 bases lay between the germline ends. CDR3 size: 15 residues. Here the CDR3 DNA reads TGTGCCAGCAGTTACTTATCCCAACCCGGCTATGGCTACACCTTC. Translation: CASSYLSQPGYGYTF.

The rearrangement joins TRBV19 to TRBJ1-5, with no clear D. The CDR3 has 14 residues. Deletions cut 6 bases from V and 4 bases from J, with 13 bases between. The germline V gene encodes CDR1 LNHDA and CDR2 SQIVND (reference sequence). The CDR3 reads CASRTSSGNQPQHF. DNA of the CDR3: TGTGCCAGTAGGACATCGTCGGGGAATCAGCCCCAGCATTTT.

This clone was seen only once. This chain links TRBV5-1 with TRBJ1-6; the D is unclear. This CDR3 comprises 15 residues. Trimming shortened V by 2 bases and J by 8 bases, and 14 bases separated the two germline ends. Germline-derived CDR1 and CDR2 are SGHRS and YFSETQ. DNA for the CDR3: TGCGCCAGCAGCTTAGAGCCACAGAGGGATTCACCCCTCCACTTT. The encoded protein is CASSLEPQRDSPLHF.

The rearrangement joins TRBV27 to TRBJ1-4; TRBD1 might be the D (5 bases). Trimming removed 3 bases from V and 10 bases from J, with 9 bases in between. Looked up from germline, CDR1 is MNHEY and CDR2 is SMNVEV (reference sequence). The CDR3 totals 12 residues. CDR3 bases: TGTGCCAGCAGTTTCCAGGGCGGAAAACTGTTTTTT. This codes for CASSFQGGKLFF.

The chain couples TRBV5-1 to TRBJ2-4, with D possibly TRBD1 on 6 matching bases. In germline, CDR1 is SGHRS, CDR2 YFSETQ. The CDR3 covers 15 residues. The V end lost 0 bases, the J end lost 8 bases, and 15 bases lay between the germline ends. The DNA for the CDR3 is TGCGCCAGCAGCTTGGCCGGTCAGGGGAGATACATTCAGTACTTC. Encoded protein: CASSLAGQGRYIQYF.

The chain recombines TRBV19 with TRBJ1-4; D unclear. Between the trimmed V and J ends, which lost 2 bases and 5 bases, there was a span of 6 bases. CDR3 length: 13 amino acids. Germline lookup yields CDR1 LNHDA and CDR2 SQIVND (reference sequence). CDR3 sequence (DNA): TGTGCCAGTAGTATATCCACAAATGAAAAACTGTTTTTT. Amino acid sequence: CASSISTNEKLFF.

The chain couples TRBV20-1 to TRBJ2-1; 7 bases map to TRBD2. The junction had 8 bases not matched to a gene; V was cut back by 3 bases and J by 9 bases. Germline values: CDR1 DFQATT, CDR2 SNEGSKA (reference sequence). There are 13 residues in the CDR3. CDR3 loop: CSASTPPSGEQFF. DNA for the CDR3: TGCAGTGCTAGTACCCCCCCTAGCGGTGAGCAGTTCTTC.

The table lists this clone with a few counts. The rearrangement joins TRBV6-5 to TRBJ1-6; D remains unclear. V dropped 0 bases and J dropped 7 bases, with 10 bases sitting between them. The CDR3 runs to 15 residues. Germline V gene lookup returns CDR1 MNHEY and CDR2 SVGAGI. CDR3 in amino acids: CASSYSGRSNSPLHF. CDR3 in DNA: TGTGCCAGCAGTTACTCGGGCAGGTCAAATTCACCCCTCCACTTT.

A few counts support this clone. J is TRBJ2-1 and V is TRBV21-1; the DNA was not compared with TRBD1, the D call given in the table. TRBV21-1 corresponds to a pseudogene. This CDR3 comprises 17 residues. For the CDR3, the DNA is TGTGCCAGCAGTCCGAACCCCGCAGAAAGCTCCTACAATGAGCAGTTCTTC. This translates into CASSPNPAESSYNEQFF.

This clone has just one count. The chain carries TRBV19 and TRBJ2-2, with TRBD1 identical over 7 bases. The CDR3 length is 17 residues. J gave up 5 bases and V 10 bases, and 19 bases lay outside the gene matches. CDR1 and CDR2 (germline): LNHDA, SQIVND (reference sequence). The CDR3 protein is CATPMPDRRVYTGELFF. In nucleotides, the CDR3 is TGTGCCACCCCCATGCCGGACAGGCGGGTATATACCGGGGAGCTGTTTTTT. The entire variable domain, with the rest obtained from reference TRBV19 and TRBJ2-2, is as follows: DGGITQSPKYLFRKEGQNVTLSCEQNLNHDAMYWYRQDPGQGLRLIYYSQIVNDFQKGDIAEGYSVSREKKESFPLTVTSAQKNPTAFYLCATPMPDRRVYTGELFFGEGSRLTVL.

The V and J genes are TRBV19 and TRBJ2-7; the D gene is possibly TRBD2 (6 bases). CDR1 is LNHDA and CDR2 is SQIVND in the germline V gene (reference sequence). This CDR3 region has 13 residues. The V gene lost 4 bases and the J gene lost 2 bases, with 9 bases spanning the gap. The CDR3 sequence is CASSRDSPYEQYF. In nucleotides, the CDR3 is TGTGCCAGTAGTAGGGACTCACCCTACGAGCAGTACTTC. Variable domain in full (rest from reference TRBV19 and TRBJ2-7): DGGITQSPKYLFRKEGQNVTLSCEQNLNHDAMYWYRQDPGQGLRLIYYSQIVNDFQKGDIAEGYSVSREKKESFPLTVTSAQKNPTAFYLCASSRDSPYEQYFGPGTRLTVT.

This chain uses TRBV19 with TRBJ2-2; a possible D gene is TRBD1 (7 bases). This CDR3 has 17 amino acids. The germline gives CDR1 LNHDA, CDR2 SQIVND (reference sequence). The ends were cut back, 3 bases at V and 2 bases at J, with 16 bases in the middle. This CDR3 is CASSIARGTANTGELFF. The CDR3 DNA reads TGTGCCAGTAGTATCGCGCGCGGGACAGCCAACACCGGGGAGCTGTTTTTT.

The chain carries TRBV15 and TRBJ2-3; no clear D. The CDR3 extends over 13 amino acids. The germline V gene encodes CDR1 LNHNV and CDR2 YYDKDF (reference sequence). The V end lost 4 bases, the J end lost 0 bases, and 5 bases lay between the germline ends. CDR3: CATSKTSTDTQYF. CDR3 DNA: TGTGCCACCAGCAAGACTAGCACAGATACGCAGTATTTT.

CDR3 sequence: CASSSRPISYNEQFF. The CDR3 DNA reads as TGTGCCAGCAGCTCTAGGCCGATATCCTACAATGAGCAGTTCTTC. The J gene is TRBJ2-1, the V gene TRBV28; no clear D. This CDR3 region has 15 residues. The V gene lost 6 bases and the J gene lost 1 base, with 13 bases spanning the gap. Germline assignment: CDR1 MDHEN and CDR2 SYDVKM.

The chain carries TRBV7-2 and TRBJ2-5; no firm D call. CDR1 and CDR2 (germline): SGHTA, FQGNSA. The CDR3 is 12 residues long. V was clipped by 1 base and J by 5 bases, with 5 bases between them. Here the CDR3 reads CASSLESETQYF. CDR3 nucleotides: TGTGCCAGCAGCTTAGAGAGCGAGACCCAGTACTTC.

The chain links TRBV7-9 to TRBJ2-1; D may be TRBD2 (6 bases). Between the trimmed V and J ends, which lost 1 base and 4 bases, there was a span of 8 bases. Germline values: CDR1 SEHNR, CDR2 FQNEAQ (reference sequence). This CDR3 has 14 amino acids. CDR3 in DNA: TGTGCCAGCAGCTTAGGTGGGGGGTACAATGAGCAGTTCTTC. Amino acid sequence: CASSLGGGYNEQFF.

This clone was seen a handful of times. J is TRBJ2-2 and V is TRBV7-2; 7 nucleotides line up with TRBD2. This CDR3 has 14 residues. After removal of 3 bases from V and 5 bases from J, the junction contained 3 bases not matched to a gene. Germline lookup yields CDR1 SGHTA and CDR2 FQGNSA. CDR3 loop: CASSFTSDTGELFF. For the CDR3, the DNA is TGTGCCAGCAGCTTCACTAGCGATACCGGGGAGCTGTTTTTT.

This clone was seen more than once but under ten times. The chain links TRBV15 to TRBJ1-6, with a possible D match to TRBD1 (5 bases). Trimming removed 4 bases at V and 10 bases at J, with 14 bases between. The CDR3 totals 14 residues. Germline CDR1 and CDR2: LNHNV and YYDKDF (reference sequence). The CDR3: CATSIRDFGSPLHF. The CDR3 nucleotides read TGTGCCACCAGCATCAGGGATTTTGGCTCACCCCTCCACTTT.

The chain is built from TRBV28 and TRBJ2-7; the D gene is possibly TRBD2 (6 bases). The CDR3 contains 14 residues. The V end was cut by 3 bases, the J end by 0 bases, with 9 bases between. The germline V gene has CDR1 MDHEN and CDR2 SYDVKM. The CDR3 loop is CASSFGGNSYEQYF. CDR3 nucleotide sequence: TGTGCCAGCAGTTTCGGCGGGAACTCCTACGAGCAGTACTTC.

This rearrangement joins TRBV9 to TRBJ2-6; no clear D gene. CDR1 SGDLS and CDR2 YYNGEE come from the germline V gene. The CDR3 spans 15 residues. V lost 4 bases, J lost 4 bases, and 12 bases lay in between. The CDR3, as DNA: TGTGCCAGCAGCACTCCCCTGGGCGGGGCCAACGTCCTGACTTTC. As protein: CASSTPLGGANVLTF.

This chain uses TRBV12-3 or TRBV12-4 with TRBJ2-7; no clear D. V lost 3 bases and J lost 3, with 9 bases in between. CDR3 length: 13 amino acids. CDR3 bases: TGTGCCAGCAGTTTCAACTCTCTCTACGAGCAGTACTTC. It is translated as CASSFNSLYEQYF.

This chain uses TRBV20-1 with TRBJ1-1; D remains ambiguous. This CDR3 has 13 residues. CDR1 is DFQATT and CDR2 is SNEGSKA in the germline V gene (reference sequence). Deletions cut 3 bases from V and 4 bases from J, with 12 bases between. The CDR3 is CSASNPDFTEAFF. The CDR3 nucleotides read TGCAGTGCTAGTAACCCAGACTTCACTGAAGCTTTCTTT.